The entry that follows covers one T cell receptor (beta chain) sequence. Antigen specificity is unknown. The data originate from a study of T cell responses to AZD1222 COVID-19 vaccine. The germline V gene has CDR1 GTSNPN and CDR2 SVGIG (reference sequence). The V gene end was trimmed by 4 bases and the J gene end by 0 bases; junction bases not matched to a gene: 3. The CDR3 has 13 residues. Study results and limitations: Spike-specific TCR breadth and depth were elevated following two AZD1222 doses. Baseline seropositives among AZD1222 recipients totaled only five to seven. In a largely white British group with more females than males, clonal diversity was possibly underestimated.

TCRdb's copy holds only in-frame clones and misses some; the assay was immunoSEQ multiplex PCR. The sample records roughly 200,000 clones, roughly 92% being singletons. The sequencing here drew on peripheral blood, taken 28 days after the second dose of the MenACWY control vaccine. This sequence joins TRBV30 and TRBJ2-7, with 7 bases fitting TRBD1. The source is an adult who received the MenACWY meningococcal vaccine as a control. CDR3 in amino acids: CAWNRGVSYEQYF. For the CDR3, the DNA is TGTGCCTGGAACAGGGGAGTCTCCTACGAGCAGTACTTC.